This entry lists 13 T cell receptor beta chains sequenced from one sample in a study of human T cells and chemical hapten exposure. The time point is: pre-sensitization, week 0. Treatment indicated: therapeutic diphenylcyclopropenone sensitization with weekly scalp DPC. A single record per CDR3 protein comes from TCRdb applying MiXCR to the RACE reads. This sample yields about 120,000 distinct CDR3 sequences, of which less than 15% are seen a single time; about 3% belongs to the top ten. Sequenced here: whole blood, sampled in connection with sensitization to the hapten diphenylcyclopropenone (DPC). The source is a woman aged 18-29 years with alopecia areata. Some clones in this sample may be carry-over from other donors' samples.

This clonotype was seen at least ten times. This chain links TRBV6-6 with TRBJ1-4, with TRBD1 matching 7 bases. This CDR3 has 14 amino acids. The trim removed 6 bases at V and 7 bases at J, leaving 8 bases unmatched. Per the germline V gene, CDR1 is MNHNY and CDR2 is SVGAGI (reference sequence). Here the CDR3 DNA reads TGTGCCAGCAGCCCGACAGGGAGGGGTGAAAAACTGTTTTTT. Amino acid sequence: CASSPTGRGEKLFF.

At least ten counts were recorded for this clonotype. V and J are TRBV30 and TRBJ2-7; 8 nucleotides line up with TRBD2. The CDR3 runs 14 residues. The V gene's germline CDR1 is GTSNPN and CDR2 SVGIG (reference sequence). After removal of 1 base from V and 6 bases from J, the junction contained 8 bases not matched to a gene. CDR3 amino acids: CAWSGGGRTSEQYF. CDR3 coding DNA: TGTGCCTGGAGTGGCGGGGGGCGAACGAGCGAGCAGTACTTC.

This CDR3 is CASTATGHGYTF. DNA of the CDR3: TGTGCCAGCACTGCAACAGGGCATGGCTACACCTTC. V usage is TRBV28 and J usage is TRBJ1-2; possibly TRBD1 for D (6 bases). The CDR3 extends over 12 amino acids. The V gene's germline CDR1 is MDHEN and CDR2 SYDVKM. With 7 bases removed from V and 6 bases from J, the gap between germline ends came to 12 bases.

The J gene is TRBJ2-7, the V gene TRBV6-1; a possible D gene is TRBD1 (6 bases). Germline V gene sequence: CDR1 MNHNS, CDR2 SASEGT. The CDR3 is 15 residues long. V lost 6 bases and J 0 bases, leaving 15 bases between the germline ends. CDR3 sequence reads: CASSPTGFSSYEQYF. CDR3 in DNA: TGTGCCAGCAGCCCGACAGGTTTTTCCTCCTACGAGCAGTACTTC.

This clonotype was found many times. CDR3 in amino acids: CASSTDGNEQFF. The CDR3, as DNA: TGTGCCAGCAGTACGGACGGGAATGAGCAGTTCTTC. The chain recombines TRBV27 with TRBJ2-1; D not certain. Germline CDR1 reads MNHEY; CDR2 reads SMNVEV (reference sequence). Trimming stripped 5 bases from V and 7 bases from J, with 9 bases between. The CDR3 has 12 amino acids.

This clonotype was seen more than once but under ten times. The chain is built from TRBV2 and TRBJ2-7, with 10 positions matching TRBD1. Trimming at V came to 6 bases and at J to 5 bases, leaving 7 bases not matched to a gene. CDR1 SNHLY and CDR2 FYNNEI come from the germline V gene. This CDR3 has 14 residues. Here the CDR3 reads CASSDRDRGNEQYF. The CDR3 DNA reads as TGTGCCAGCAGCGATCGGGACAGGGGCAACGAGCAGTACTTC. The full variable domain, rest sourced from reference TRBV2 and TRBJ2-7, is EPEVTQTPSHQVTQMGQEVILRCVPISNHLYFYWYRQILGQKVEFLVSFYNNEISEKSEIFDDQFSVERPDGSNFTLKIRSTKLEDSAMYFCASSDRDRGNEQYFGPGTRLTVT.

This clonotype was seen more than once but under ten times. The CDR3 DNA reads as TGTGCCAGCAGCGTAGGAAGCGGGGGGTCCGATGAGCAGTTCTTC. Translating gives CASSVGSGGSDEQFF. This sequence joins TRBV9 and TRBJ2-1, with TRBD2 identical over 9 bases. The ends lost 0 bases at V and 8 bases at J; junction bases unmatched: 6. The germline CDR1 and CDR2 sequences are SGDLS and YYNGEE. This CDR3 region has 15 residues.

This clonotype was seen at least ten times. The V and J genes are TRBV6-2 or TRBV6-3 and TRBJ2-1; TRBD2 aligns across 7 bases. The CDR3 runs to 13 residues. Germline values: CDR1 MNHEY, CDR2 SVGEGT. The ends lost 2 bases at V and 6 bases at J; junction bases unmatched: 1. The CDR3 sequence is CASSYGLVNEQFF. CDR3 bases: TGTGCCAGCAGTTACGGACTAGTCAATGAGCAGTTCTTC.

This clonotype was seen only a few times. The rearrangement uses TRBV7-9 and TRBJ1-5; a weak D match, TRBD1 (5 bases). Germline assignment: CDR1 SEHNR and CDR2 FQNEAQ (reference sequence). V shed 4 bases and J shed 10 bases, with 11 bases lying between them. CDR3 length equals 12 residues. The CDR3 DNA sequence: TGTGCCAGCAGCTCCACAGGAAAACCCCAGCATTTT. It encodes CASSSTGKPQHF.

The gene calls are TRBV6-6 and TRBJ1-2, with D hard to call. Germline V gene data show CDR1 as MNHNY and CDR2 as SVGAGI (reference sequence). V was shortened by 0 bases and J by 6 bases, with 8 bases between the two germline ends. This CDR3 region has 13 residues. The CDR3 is CASSYSIINGYTF. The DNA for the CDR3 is TGTGCCAGCAGTTACTCGATTATTAATGGCTACACCTTC.

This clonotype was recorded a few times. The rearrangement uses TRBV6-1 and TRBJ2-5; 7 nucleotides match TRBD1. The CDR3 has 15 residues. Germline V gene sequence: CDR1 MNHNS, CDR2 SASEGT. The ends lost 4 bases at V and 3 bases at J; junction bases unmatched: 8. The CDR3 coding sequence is TGTGCCAGCAGTGTGTTAGCCGGGACAGAAGAGACCCAGTACTTC. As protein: CASSVLAGTEETQYF.

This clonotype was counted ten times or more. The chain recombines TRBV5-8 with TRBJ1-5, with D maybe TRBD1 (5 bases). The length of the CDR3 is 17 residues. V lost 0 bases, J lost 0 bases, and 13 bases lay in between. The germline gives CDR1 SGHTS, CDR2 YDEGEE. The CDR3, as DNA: TGTGCCAGCAGCTTGGAATTGTGGGGGTATAGCAATCAGCCCCAGCATTTT. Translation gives CASSLELWGYSNQPQHF.

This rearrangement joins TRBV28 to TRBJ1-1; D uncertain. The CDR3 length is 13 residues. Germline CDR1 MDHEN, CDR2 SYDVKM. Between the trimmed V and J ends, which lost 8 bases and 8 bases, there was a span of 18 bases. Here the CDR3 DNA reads TGTGCCAGCGGACCCGGTCGTTGGAGGGAAGCTTTCTTT. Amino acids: CASGPGRWREAFF.